This TCR beta chain stems from a study of CD8 T cells in Susac syndrome. Study observations and caveats: That the number of individuals in its TCR sequencing and HLA analysis was relatively small was acknowledged by the study.

Random hexamers primed reverse transcription of about 0.45 to 1 ug RNA. TCRdb redid the calling of the immunoSEQ multiplex PCR reads with MiXCR, one entry per CDR3 protein. Among approximately 74,000 distinct CDR3 sequences listed, around 93% were seen once. With regard to this clonotype: The antigen is undetermined.

What was sequenced was CD4+ T cells from PBMCs. The clonotype originates from a human donor with Susac syndrome.

CDR3 protein: CASSSDRGRTEAFF. For the CDR3, the DNA is TGCGCCAGCAGCTCGGACAGGGGAAGAACTGAAGCTTTCTTT. This chain links TRBV5-1 with TRBJ1-1; the match to TRBD1 covers 9 bases. Germline values: CDR1 SGHRS, CDR2 YFSETQ. Losses at the gene ends were 3 bases for V and 5 bases for J; bases not matched to a gene: 5. CDR3 length equals 14 residues.